The text below deals with one TCR beta chain. Its target is unknown. The sample belongs to a study of shared clonotypes between healthy human individuals. About the study: Per donor, CD8 memory used one plate, CD8 naive used two, CD4 memory used three and CD4 naive used three. Study-wide results and caveats: Measured sharing among donors was expected to vary with sequencing depth.

Splitting of each subset's genomic DNA was done evenly across several immunoSEQ plates. Using immunoSEQ multiplex PCR, the repertoire was profiled, and TCRdb retains in-frame clones only, with some absent. Of over 800,000 clones listed, 85% to 95% are singletons. Germline values: CDR1 ENHRY, CDR2 SYGVKD. This CDR3 has 16 residues. V was shortened by 6 bases and J by 6 bases, with 23 bases between the two germline ends. The naive CD8 fraction comprised CD45RO-negative cells positively selected for CCR7 and excluded terminally differentiated effector memory CD45RA+ cells. The chain links TRBV10-3 to TRBJ1-1; D possibly corresponds to TRBD1 (6 bases). The sequenced sample was naive CD8+ T cells sorted from blood. The TCR originated in a man under 40 in good health. For the CDR3, the DNA is TGTGCCATCAGCAGTTCCCCAGGGGACCTCGGAGCTGAAGCTTTCTTT. It translates to CAISSSPGDLGAEAFF.